This T cell receptor beta chain was found in a study of CD8+ T cells in alopecia areata. The treatment is: oral pan-JAK inhibitor, 5-10 mg twice daily. Note on this clone: What it binds is unknown. The sample carries other DNA sequences with the same CDR3.

Study results and caveats: Just one nonresponder means the tie between baseline CD8+ expansion and response stays uncertain. Scalp clonality, together with expanded CD8+ clones among the top 100, fell significantly with tofacitinib.

Germline V gives CDR1 LGHNA, CDR2 YNFKEQ. The germline V and J ends were trimmed by 4 bases and 0 bases, with 6 bases remaining between them. This CDR3 region has 13 residues. RNA was isolated and reverse transcribed to cDNA, the sequencing template. Repertoires were generated with immunoSEQ multiplex PCR, while TCRdb's copy carries only in-frame clones and drops some. The sample lists 80,000 or so clones, roughly 66% occurring once. The chain is built from TRBV4-2 and TRBJ1-1; no definite D call. The sequence was obtained from a human donor with alopecia areata. The starting material was CD8+ T cells sorted from blood, obtained at week 24, from a patient treated with tofacitinib. CDR3 nucleotides: TGTGCCAGCAGCCCTGGGGTGAACACTGAAGCTTTCTTT. Its translation: CASSPGVNTEAFF.